Presented here are 20 T cell receptor beta chains from one specimen sequenced in a study of blood T cells in healthy people across ages. A second about 6 to 11 cycle PCR used barcoded and J-beta primers. One entry per CDR3 protein, called by TCRdb with MiXCR from the 5' RACE reads. The sample records approximately 730,000 distinct CDR3 sequences, roughly 43% being singletons. The sample comprised blood. These receptors were obtained from a woman aged 60-75 years in good health.

This clonotype has just a few counts. V gene TRBV10-3 combines with J gene TRBJ2-1; 8 bases fit TRBD1. The CDR3 loop spans 14 amino acids. After removal of 10 bases from V and 8 bases from J, the junction contained 13 bases not matched to a gene. The germline gives CDR1 ENHRY, CDR2 SYGVKD. The chain's CDR3 is CATASPGGIDEQFF. The CDR3 DNA is TGTGCCACCGCCTCGCCAGGGGGCATCGATGAGCAGTTCTTC.

This clonotype was found many times. This chain connects TRBV7-9 to TRBJ2-6; no definite D call. Germline V gene lookup returns CDR1 SEHNR and CDR2 FQNEAQ (reference sequence). Trimming left V 3 bases short and J 0 bases short, with 6 bases between. This CDR3 is 15 amino acids long. In DNA form, the CDR3 reads TGTGCCAGCAGCTTGTCAACCTCTGGGGCCAACGTCCTGACTTTC. It translates to CASSLSTSGANVLTF.

Regarding this clonotype: A much larger clone lies one base from this, so it may be a read error. The chain recombines TRBV20-1 with TRBJ2-3; 14 bases fit TRBD2. CDR1 and CDR2 from the germline V gene are DFQATT and SNEGSKA (reference sequence). The length of the CDR3 is 15 residues. The CDR3, as DNA: TGCAGTGCTAGAACCCCGACTAGCGGGAGGGATACGCGGTATTTT. Translation: CSARTPTSGRDTRYF.

The V gene is TRBV10-3, the J gene TRBJ1-4; 10 positions agree with TRBD1. The CDR3 is 14 residues long. Germline V gene lookup returns CDR1 ENHRY and CDR2 SYGVKD. The V and J ends lost 5 bases and 7 bases, in that order; junction bases with no gene match: 4. In nucleotides, the CDR3 is TGTGCCATCAGTCCGGGACAGGGGACTGAAAAACTGTTTTTT. It encodes CAISPGQGTEKLFF.

The J gene is TRBJ2-1, the V gene TRBV29-1; 9 positions match TRBD1. CDR1 is SQVTM, CDR2 ANQGSEA, per germline. Unmatched junction bases numbered 9, after V lost 4 bases and J lost 8 bases. The CDR3 extends over 14 amino acids. The CDR3 region is CSVGGQGLYDEQFF. The CDR3, as DNA: TGCAGCGTTGGGGGACAGGGTCTGTATGATGAGCAGTTCTTC.

This clonotype has only a few counts. The CDR3 region has the DNA TGCAGTGCTAGAGATCCTAGCGGGAGGATAGATACGCAGTATTTT. Translation: CSARDPSGRIDTQYF. The J gene is TRBJ2-3, the V gene TRBV20-1, with 11 bases lining up with TRBD2. V lost 0 bases, J lost 5 bases, and 4 bases stayed unmatched. The germline gives CDR1 DFQATT, CDR2 SNEGSKA (reference sequence). CDR3 length equals 15 residues.

V is TRBV10-3 and J is TRBJ2-3, with 9 bases fitting TRBD2. CDR3 length equals 13 residues. Per the germline V gene, CDR1 is ENHRY and CDR2 is SYGVKD. Germline trimming cut 4 bases from V and 5 bases from J; bases unmatched to any gene: 1. The CDR3 region has the DNA TGTGCCATCAGTGGGACTAGCGAAGATACGCAGTATTTT. This sequence encodes CAISGTSEDTQYF.

This clonotype was seen many times. The CDR3 sequence is CASNPTGRGETQYF. Here the CDR3 DNA reads TGCGCCAGCAACCCCACAGGGCGGGGAGAGACCCAGTACTTC. This rearrangement joins TRBV5-1 to TRBJ2-5, with D perhaps matching TRBD1 or TRBD2 (6 bases each). This CDR3 has 14 residues. Trimming took off 6 bases at V and 4 bases at J, with 16 bases between the two ends. Germline CDR1 is SGHRS and CDR2 is YFSETQ.

This chain joins TRBV6-6 and TRBJ2-2, with 14 bases matching TRBD2. CDR1 is MNHNY and CDR2 is SVGAGI in the germline V gene (reference sequence). J was trimmed by 5 bases and V by 5 bases; bases with no gene match: 4. CDR3 size: 16 residues. The CDR3 DNA reads as TGTGCCAGCAGTCCCCGACTAGCGGGGGGGACCGGGGAGCTGTTTTTT. It is translated as CASSPRLAGGTGELFF.

V usage is TRBV7-9 and J usage is TRBJ2-1; 8 nucleotides agree with TRBD2. V dropped 5 bases and J dropped 8; count of bases not matched to a gene: 11. Germline V gives CDR1 SEHNR, CDR2 FQNEAQ (reference sequence). The length of the CDR3 is 15 residues. The CDR3 nucleotides read TGTGCCAGCAGCCTGGGGGGTAGCGGGAACGATGAGCAGTTCTTC. It encodes CASSLGGSGNDEQFF.

This chain uses TRBV20-1 with TRBJ1-5; tentative D call: TRBD1 (5 bases). V was clipped by 3 bases and J by 2 bases, with 17 bases between them. Germline CDR1 DFQATT, CDR2 SNEGSKA (reference sequence). There are 16 residues in the CDR3. Here the CDR3 reads CSASPQGGGGNQPQHF. The CDR3 region has the DNA TGCAGTGCTAGCCCCCAGGGTGGGGGAGGCAATCAGCCCCAGCATTTT.

The chain couples TRBV29-1 to TRBJ2-2; D gene ambiguous. CDR3 size: 13 residues. The germline CDR1 and CDR2 sequences are SQVTM and ANQGSEA. V was trimmed by 5 bases and J by 0 bases, leaving 7 bases between them. The CDR3 region has the DNA TGCAGCGTTAAGGCACCGAACACCGGGGAGCTGTTTTTT. Residues: CSVKAPNTGELFF.

A few counts support this clonotype. The chain links TRBV18 to TRBJ1-4, with a possible D match to TRBD1 (6 bases). V was shortened by 3 bases and J by 0 bases, with 8 bases between the two germline ends. The CDR3 spans 15 residues. Germline V lookup: CDR1 KGHSH, CDR2 LQKENI. The CDR3 nucleotides read TGTGCCAGCTCACCCCAGGGGACAACTAATGAAAAACTGTTTTTT. It is translated as CASSPQGTTNEKLFF.

This clonotype was picked up many times. The rearrangement links TRBV20-1 to TRBJ2-7; 7 positions agree with TRBD1. Germline trimming cut 5 bases from V and 1 base from J; bases unmatched to any gene: 2. Germline-derived CDR1 and CDR2 are DFQATT and SNEGSKA (reference sequence). There are 12 residues in the CDR3. CDR3 DNA sequence: TGCAGTGCTGGGACAGATTCCTACGAGCAGTACTTC. Translating gives CSAGTDSYEQYF.

The CDR3 DNA sequence: TGCAGTGCTAGATTTAGCGGGGGACTTAATGAGCAGTTCTTC. Translating gives CSARFSGGLNEQFF. This chain joins TRBV20-1 and TRBJ2-1; 9 bases map to TRBD2. The germline V gene has CDR1 DFQATT and CDR2 SNEGSKA (reference sequence). Trimming removed 2 bases from V and 7 bases from J; junction bases left unmatched: 6. This CDR3 is built from 14 residues.

The chain uses TRBV10-3 and TRBJ2-3; D is unresolved. In germline, CDR1 is ENHRY, CDR2 SYGVKD. V was trimmed by 3 bases and J by 3 bases, leaving 16 bases between them. CDR3 length: 16 amino acids. The CDR3 nucleotides are TGTGCCATCAGTGATAGATGGCAGGCGAATACAGATACGCAGTATTTT. Its protein is CAISDRWQANTDTQYF.

This clonotype is a singleton in its sample. CDR3 DNA: TGTGCCAGCTCACCGGGGATATCCCTACAGGGCGAGCAGTACTTC. This translates into CASSPGISLQGEQYF. This chain links TRBV18 with TRBJ2-7; D may be TRBD1 (6 bases). This CDR3 is built from 15 residues. V was shortened by 3 bases and J by 6 bases, with 18 bases between the two germline ends. The germline V gene has CDR1 KGHSH and CDR2 LQKENI.

The chain employs TRBV4-1 and TRBJ2-3, with D hard to call. Trimming removed 0 bases from V and 2 bases from J, with 9 bases in between. CDR1 is MGHRA and CDR2 is YSYEKL in the germline V gene. The CDR3 contains 15 residues. The CDR3 DNA follows: TGCGCCAGCAGCCAAGATGTGGCAGACACAGATACGCAGTATTTT. It specifies CASSQDVADTDTQYF.

This clonotype occurred a few times. This chain connects TRBV12-3 or TRBV12-4 to TRBJ1-6; possibly TRBD1 for D (5 bases). This CDR3 is built from 14 residues. Trimming cost V 1 base and J 8 bases, with 9 bases left between them. The CDR3: CASSLGQGDSPLHF. The CDR3 nucleotides read TGTGCCAGCAGTTTAGGGCAGGGTGATTCACCCCTCCACTTT.

The CDR3 sequence: CATMMEVAKNIQYF. DNA for the CDR3: TGTGCCACCATGATGGAGGTAGCCAAAAACATTCAGTACTTC. This chain connects TRBV6-2 or TRBV6-3 to TRBJ2-4; a possible D gene is TRBD2 (5 bases). V was cut by 10 bases and J by 0 bases, with 13 bases left in between. From germline, CDR1 is MNHEY and CDR2 SVGEGT. This CDR3 has 14 amino acids.